The clone carrying this T cell receptor beta chain was seen repeatedly, ten times or more. The antigen is not known. V lost 7 bases and J 3 bases, leaving 6 bases between the germline ends. This CDR3 is built from 12 residues. This specimen belongs to a study of T cells in Graves' hyperthyroidism and ophthalmopathy. Notes on the study in general: A median around 6 months before onset, the model predicted ophthalmopathy.

Authors of the study amplified TCR beta CDR3 regions from RNA transcripts. The HTBI primer set served for first-round RT-PCR of the TCR CDR3. In TCRdb, the multiplex PCR reads were re-called with MiXCR into one record per CDR3 protein. The table has more than 500,000 distinct CDR3 sequences, under 60% seen once. Diagnoses were made from clinical symptoms, serum measures (thyroxine and TRAb), thyroid ultrasound and orbital computed tomography. This TCR derives from an adult woman with Graves' disease, either hyperthyroidism or ophthalmopathy (not recorded which). The chain links TRBV12-3 or TRBV12-4 to TRBJ2-2; D gene unclear. Sequenced sample: peripheral blood or thyroid tissue (not recorded which). In DNA form, the CDR3 reads TGTGCCAGCAACGGGTACACCGGGGAGCTGTTTTTT. Translating gives CASNGYTGELFF.